Below, one TCR beta chain is given with its context. The sample holds many counts of this clonotype. No antigen is known for it. No base quality information exists; no much larger clone differs at one position. The sample originates from a study of T cells in Graves' hyperthyroidism and ophthalmopathy (dated by TCRdb to the late 2010s). Broadly, across the study: Peripheral blood samples were taken at the time of initial diagnosis, prior to any treatment. A discovery cohort of fewer than 110 patients, 43 with Graves' ophthalmopathy and under 60 with stable Graves' hyperthyroidism, was used to find distinguishing TCR V-J signatures. Prospective prediction of ophthalmopathy was tested in an independent validation cohort consisting of 18 to 20 hyperthyroidism patients and approximately 16 patients who later progressed to ophthalmopathy. The roughly 91 discovery patients were randomly split 7:3 into training and test sets. Thyroid tissue and blood T-cell repertoires from several Graves' hyperthyroidism patients were also compared in the study. Once sampling was done, hyperthyroidism patients were given methimazole at a starting dose of 30 mg daily, whereas ophthalmopathy patients were given high-dose intravenous methylprednisolone. The paper describes TCR Vbeta CDR3 sequencing of around 140 peripheral blood samples, made up of roughly 40 ophthalmopathy patients, around 78 hyperthyroidism patients and around 17 progressor patients.

Stable Graves' hyperthyroidism was defined as no progression to ophthalmopathy during 18 months of follow-up. The hyperthyroidism patients were between 18 and 65 years old and newly diagnosed, with a disease duration of less than 2 months. Exclusion was applied to patients with uncontrolled infections, other autoimmune diseases, pregnancy or lactation. Diagnoses relied on clinical symptoms, serum thyroxine and TRAb, thyroid ultrasound and orbital computed tomography. PBMCs were separated from 10 ml of fresh peripheral blood using Ficoll-Paque density gradient centrifugation. Trizol reagent was used to extract total RNA, and RNA quality was then checked on an Agilent 2100 Bioanalyzer. General study outcomes and caveats: In validation, the model predicted progression to ophthalmopathy a median of 6.5 months before onset, with over 60% sensitivity and 72.22% specificity. Blood samples also contained most of the expanded thyroid clonotypes (frequency above 0.001), which suggests that blood repertoires may reflect thyroid immune responses. A 13 V-J signature model separated ophthalmopathy from stable hyperthyroidism, with around 91% sensitivity and about 81% specificity in cross-validation and 80%/75% in testing. Sample size was not statistically predetermined, and blinding of investigators to group allocation was not performed.

Inclusive of the bounding cysteine and phenylalanine, the CDR3 is 12 residues long. Only the CDR3 part of the read is kept: 36 bases, read in frame from the first base. Cut back by 0 bases and 4 bases, the V and J ends lie 3 bases apart. The CDR1 and CDR2 encoded by the germline V gene are SGHRS and YFSETQ. The TCR beta CDR3 regions were amplified from RNA transcripts. The first round of RT-PCR for the TCR CDR3 was performed with the HTBI primer set and the Qiagen OneStep RT-PCR kit. Libraries were constructed in a second round of multiplex PCR, after which size selection and purification were performed. Sequencing of the libraries was done on an Illumina HiSeq2000 using paired-end 100 bp reads. The source study handled its data this way. SOAPnuke was used to process the raw data, throwing out any read that contained adapters or uncalled bases, had a mean Phred below 15, or lacked an exact constant-primer or identifier match. COPE v1.2.5 was used to merge the high-quality paired reads, and each unique nucleotide sequence was defined as a clonotype. Clonotypes were aligned to IMGT TRBV, TRBD and TRBJ reference segments using MiTCR v1.1. The analysis included only V-J combinations with a frequency above 0.0001, which together covered about 99% of the repertoires. A TCS score was defined as the ratio of F50 (clonal expansion) to E x V (chaos), with BLOSUM62-based TCRdist applied between CDR3 peptides within each V-J. Welch's t-statistics and random forest reduced several hundred V-J features to 10 to 15, which were used in a naive Bayes classifier (R e1071). TCRdb ran its own pipeline on the public reads, namely fastp trimming at Q25 and MiXCR clone calling, and kept in-frame beta chains. Identical CDR3 protein sequences are pooled into one entry, listed with their most common genes and DNA. TCRdb's processing, not the authors' own work, is the source of the V and J calls. The sample profile shows some 620,000 distinct CDR3 sequences; 15% to 20% of them were found once. The ten largest make up 3.5% to 4% of the sample.

This TCR came from a woman under 40 with Graves' hyperthyroidism. The rearrangement combines TRBV5-1 with TRBJ2-3, with no confident D gene call. Sequenced input: blood. The CDR3 has the sequence CASSLDADTQYF. The bases are TGCGCCAGCAGCTTGGACGCAGATACGCAGTATTTT.